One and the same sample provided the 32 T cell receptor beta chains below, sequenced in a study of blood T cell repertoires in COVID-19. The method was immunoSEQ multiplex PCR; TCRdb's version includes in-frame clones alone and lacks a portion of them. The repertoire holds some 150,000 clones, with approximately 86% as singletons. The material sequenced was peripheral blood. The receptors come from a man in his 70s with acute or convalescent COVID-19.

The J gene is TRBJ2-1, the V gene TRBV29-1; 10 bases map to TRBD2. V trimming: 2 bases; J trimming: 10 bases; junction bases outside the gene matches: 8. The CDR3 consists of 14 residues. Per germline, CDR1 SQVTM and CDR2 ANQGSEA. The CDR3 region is CSVETSGAYREQFF. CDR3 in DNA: TGCAGCGTTGAAACTAGCGGGGCCTACAGGGAGCAGTTCTTC.

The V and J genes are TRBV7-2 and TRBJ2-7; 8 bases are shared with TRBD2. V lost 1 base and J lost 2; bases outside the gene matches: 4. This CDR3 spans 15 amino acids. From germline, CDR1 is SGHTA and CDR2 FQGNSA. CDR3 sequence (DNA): TGTGCCAGCAGCTTAGGTGGGACTAGTACCTACGAGCAGTACTTC. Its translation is CASSLGGTSTYEQYF. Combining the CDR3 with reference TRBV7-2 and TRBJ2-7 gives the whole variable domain GAGVSQSPSNKVTEKGKDVELRCDPISGHTALYWYRQSLGQGLEFLIYFQGNSAPDKSGLPSDRFSAERTGGSVSTLTIQRTQQEDSAVYLCASSLGGTSTYEQYFGPGTRLTVT.

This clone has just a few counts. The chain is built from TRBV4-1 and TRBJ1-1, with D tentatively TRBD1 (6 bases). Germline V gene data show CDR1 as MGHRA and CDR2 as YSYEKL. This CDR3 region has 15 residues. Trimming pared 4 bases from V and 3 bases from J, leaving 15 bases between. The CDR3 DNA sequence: TGCGCCAGCAGCCCTGGACAGCGGGAAGACACTGAAGCTTTCTTT. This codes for CASSPGQREDTEAFF.

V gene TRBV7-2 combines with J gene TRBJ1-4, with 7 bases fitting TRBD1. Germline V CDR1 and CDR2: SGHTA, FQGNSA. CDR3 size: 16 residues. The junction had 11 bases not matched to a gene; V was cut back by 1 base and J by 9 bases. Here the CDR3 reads CASSLGGGTATQKLFF. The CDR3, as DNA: TGTGCCAGCAGCTTAGGTGGAGGGACAGCAACTCAAAAACTGTTTTTT. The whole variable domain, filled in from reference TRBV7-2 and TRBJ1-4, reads GAGVSQSPSNKVTEKGKDVELRCDPISGHTALYWYRQSLGQGLEFLIYFQGNSAPDKSGLPSDRFSAERTGGSVSTLTIQRTQQEDSAVYLCASSLGGGTATQKLFFGSGTQLSVL.

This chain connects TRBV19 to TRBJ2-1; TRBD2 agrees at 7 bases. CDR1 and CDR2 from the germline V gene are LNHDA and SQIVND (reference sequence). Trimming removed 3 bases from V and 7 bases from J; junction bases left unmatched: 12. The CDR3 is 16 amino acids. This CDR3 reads CASSIVGGPARNEQFF. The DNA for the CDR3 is TGTGCCAGTAGTATCGTGGGAGGGCCAGCCCGAAATGAGCAGTTCTTC.

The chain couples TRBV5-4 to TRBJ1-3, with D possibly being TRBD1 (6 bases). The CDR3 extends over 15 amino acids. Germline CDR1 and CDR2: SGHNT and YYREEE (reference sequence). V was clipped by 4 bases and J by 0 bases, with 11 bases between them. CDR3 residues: CASSRQASSGNTIYF. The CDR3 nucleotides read TGTGCCAGCAGCCGACAGGCGAGCTCTGGAAACACCATATATTTT.

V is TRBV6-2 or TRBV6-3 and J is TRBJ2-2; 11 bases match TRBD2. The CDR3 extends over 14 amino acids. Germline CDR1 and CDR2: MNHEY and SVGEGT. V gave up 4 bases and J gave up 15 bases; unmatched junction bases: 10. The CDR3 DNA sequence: TGTGCCAGCAGTTTACCGGGACTAGCGGAAAGGGTGTTTTTT. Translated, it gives CASSLPGLAERVFF.

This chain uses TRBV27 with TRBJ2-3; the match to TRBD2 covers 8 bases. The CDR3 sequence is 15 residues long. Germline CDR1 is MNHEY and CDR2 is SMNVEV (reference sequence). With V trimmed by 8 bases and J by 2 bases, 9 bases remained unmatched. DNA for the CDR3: TGTGCCAGCTCCGGAGCGGGGGTGAACACAGATACGCAGTATTTT. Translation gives CASSGAGVNTDTQYF.

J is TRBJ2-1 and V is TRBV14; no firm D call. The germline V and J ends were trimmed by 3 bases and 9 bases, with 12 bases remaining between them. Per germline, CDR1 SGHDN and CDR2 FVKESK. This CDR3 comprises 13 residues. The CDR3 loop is CASSQALDGEQFF. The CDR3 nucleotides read TGTGCCAGCAGCCAGGCCCTAGACGGTGAGCAGTTCTTC.

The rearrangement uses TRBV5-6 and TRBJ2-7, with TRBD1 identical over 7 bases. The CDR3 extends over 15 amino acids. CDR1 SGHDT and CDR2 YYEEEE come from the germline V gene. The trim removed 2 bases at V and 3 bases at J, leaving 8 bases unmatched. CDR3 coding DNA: TGTGCCAGCAGCTTCGTCTGGGCAGGGGGCTACGAGCAGTACTTC. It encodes CASSFVWAGGYEQYF.

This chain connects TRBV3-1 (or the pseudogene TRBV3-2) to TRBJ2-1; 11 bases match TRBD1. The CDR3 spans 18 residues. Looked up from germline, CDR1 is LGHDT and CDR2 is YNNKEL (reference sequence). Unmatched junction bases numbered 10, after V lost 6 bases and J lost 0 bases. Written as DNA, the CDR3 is TGTGCCAGCAGTGAGGGACAGGGGGAAAAGGGCTCCTACAATGAGCAGTTCTTC. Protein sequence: CASSEGQGEKGSYNEQFF.

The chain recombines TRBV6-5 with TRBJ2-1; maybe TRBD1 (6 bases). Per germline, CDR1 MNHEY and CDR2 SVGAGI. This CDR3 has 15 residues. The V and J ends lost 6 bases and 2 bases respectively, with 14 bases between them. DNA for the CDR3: TGTGCCAGCAGACTTACTAAGGGGGCCTACAATGAGCAGTTCTTC. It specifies CASRLTKGAYNEQFF.

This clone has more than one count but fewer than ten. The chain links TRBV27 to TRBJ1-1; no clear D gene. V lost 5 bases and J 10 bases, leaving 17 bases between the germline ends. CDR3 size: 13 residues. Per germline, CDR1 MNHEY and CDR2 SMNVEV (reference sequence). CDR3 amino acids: CASSPTFRPGAFF. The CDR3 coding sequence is TGTGCCAGCAGTCCAACTTTTCGTCCCGGAGCTTTCTTT.

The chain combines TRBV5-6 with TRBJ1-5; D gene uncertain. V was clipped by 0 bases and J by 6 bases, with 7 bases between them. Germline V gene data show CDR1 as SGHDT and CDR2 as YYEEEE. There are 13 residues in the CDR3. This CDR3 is CASSLGETQPQHF. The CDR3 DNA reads TGTGCCAGCAGCTTGGGGGAGACTCAGCCCCAGCATTTT.

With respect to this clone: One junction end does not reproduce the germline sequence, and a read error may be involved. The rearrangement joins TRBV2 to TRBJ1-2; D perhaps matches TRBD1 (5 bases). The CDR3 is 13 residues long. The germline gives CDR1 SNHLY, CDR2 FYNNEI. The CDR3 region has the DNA TGTGCCAGCAGCGAAGACCGGGGGTATGGCTACACCTTC. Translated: CASSEDRGYGYTF.

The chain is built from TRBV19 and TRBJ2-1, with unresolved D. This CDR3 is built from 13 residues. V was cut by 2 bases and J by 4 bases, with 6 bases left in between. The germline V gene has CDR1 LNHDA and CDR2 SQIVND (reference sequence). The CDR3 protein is CASSIRLYNEQFF. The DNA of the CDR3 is TGTGCCAGTAGTATAAGACTGTACAATGAGCAGTTCTTC.

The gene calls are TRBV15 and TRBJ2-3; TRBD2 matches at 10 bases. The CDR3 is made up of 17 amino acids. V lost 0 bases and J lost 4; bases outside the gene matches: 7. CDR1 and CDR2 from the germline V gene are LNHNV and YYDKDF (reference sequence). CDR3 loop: CATSRDLGLAFADTQYF. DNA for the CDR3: TGTGCCACCAGCAGAGATCTGGGACTAGCGTTCGCAGATACGCAGTATTTT.

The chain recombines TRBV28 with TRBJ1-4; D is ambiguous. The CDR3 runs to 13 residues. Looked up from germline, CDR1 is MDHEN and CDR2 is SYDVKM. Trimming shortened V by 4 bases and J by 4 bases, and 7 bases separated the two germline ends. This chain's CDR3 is CASSYPNNEKLFF. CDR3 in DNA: TGTGCCAGCAGTTATCCCAATAATGAAAAACTGTTTTTT.

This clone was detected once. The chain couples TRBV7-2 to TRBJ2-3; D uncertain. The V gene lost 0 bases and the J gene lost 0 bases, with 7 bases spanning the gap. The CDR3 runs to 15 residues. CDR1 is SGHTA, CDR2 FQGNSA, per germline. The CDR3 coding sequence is TGTGCCAGCAGCTTAGCTATCACTAGCACAGATACGCAGTATTTT. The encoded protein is CASSLAITSTDTQYF.

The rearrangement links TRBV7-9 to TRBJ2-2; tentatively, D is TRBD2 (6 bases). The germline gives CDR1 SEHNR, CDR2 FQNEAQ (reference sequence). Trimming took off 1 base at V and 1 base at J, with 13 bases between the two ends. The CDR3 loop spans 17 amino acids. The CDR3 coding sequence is TGTGCCAGCAGCTTAGATGTGGGGGGAGAGAACACCGGGGAGCTGTTTTTT. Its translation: CASSLDVGGENTGELFF. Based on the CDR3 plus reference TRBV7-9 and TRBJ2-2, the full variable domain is DTGVSQNPRHKITKRGQNVTFRCDPISEHNRLYWYRQTLGQGPEFLTYFQNEAQLEKSRLLSDRFSAERPKGSFSTLEIQRTEQGDSAMYLCASSLDVGGENTGELFFGEGSRLTVL.

The CDR3: CSVGAQGGGTDTQYF. CDR3 sequence (DNA): TGCAGCGTTGGAGCCCAGGGTGGAGGGACAGATACGCAGTATTTT. V and J are TRBV29-1 and TRBJ2-3, with D possibly matching TRBD2 (6 bases). Trimming removed 4 bases at V and 3 bases at J, with 17 bases between. In germline, CDR1 is SQVTM, CDR2 ANQGSEA. The CDR3 has 15 residues.

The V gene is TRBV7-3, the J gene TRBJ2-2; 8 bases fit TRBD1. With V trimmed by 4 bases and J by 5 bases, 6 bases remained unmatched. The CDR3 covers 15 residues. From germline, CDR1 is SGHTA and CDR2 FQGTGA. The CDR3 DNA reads TGTGCCAGCAGCTCGGGGACAGGAGGGACCGGGGAGCTGTTTTTT. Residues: CASSSGTGGTGELFF.

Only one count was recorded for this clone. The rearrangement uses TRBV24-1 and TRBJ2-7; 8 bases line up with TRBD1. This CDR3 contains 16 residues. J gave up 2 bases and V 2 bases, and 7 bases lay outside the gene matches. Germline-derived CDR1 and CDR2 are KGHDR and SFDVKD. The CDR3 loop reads CATSDSATGVPYEQYF. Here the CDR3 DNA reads TGTGCCACCAGTGATTCAGCGACAGGGGTCCCCTACGAGCAGTACTTC.

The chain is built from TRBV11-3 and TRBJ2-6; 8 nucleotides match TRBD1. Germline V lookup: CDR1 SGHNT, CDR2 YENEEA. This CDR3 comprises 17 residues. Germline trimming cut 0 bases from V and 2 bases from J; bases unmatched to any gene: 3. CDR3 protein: CASSLESGGAGANVLTF. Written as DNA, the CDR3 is TGTGCCAGCAGCTTAGAGTCAGGGGGCGCTGGGGCCAACGTCCTGACTTTC.

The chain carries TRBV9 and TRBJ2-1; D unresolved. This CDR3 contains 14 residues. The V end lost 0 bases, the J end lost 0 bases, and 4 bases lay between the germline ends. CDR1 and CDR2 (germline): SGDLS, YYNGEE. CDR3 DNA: TGTGCCAGCAGCGTAGCTAGCTCCTACAATGAGCAGTTCTTC. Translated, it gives CASSVASSYNEQFF. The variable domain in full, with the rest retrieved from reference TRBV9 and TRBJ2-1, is DSGVTQTPKHLITATGQRVTLRCSPRSGDLSVYWYQQSLDQGLQFLIQYYNGEERAKGNILERFSAQQFPDLHSELNLSSLELGDSALYFCASSVASSYNEQFFGPGTRLTVL.

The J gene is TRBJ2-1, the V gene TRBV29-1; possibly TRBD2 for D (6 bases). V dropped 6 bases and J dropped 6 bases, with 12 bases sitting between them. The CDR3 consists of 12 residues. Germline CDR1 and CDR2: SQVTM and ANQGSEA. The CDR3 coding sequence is TGCAGCGTGTCCGGGACTTTCAATGAGCAGTTCTTC. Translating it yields CSVSGTFNEQFF.

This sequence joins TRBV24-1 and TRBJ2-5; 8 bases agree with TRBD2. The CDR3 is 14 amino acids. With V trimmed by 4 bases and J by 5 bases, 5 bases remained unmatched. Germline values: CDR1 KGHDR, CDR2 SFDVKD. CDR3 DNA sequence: TGTGCCACCAGTGACCCGGGGGGGGATGAGACCCAGTACTTC. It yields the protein CATSDPGGDETQYF.

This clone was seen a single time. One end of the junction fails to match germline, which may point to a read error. DNA of the CDR3: TGCGCCAGCCTCTTCTCTTACGAGCAGTACTTC. Its translation: CASLFSYEQYF. This sequence joins TRBV6-5 and TRBJ2-7; no reliable D call. This CDR3 contains 11 residues. Germline V gene sequence: CDR1 MNHEY, CDR2 SVGAGI.

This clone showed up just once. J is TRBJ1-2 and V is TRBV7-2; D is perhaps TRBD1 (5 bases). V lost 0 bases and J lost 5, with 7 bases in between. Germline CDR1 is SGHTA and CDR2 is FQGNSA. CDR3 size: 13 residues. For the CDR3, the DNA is TGTGCCAGCAGCTTAGCGGACATGTATGGCTACACCTTC. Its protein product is CASSLADMYGYTF.

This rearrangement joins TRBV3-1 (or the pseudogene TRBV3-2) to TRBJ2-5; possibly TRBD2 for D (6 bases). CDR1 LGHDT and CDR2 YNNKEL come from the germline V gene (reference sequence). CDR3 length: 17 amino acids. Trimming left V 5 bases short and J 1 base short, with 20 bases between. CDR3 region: CASSSRLDVGPQETQYF. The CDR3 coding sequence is TGTGCCAGCAGCTCGAGACTAGACGTGGGGCCCCAAGAGACCCAGTACTTC.

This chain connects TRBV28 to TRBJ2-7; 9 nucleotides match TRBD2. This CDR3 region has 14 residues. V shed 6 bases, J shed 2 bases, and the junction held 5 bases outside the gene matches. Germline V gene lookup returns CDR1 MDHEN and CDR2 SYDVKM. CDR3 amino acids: CASSPRGGPYEQYF. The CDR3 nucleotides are TGTGCCAGCAGCCCGCGGGGGGGCCCCTACGAGCAGTACTTC.

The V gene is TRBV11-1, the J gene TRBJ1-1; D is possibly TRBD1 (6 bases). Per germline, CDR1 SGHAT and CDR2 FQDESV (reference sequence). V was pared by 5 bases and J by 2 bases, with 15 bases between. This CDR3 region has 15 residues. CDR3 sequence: CASSPVGGANTEAFF. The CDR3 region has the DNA TGTGCCAGCAGCCCAGTAGGGGGGGCCAACACTGAAGCTTTCTTT.